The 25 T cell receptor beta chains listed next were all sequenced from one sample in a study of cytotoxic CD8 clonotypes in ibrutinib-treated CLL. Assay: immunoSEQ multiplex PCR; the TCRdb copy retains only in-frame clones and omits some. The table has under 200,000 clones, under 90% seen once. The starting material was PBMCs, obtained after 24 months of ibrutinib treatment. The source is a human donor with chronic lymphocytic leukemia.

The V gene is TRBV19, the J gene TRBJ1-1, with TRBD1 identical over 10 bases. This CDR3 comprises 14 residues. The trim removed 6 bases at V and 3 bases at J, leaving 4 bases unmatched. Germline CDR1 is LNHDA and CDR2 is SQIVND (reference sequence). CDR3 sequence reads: CASSDRGPDTEAFF. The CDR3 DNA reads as TGTGCCAGTAGCGACAGGGGGCCAGACACTGAAGCTTTCTTT. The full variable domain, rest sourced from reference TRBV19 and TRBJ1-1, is DGGITQSPKYLFRKEGQNVTLSCEQNLNHDAMYWYRQDPGQGLRLIYYSQIVNDFQKGDIAEGYSVSREKKESFPLTVTSAQKNPTAFYLCASSDRGPDTEAFFGQGTRLTVV.

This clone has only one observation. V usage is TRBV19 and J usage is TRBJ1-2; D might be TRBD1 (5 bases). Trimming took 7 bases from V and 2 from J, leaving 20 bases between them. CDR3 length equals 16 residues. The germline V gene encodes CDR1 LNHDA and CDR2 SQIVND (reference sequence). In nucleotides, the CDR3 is TGTGCCAGTAAGGCGTGGGGGGATGGCCAAAACTATGGCTACACCTTC. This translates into CASKAWGDGQNYGYTF.

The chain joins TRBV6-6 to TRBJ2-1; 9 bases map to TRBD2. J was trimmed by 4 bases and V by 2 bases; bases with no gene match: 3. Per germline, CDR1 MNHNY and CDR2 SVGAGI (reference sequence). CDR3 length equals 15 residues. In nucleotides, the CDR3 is TGTGCCAGCAGTTACGGCGGGAGGGCTTACAATGAGCAGTTCTTC. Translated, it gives CASSYGGRAYNEQFF.

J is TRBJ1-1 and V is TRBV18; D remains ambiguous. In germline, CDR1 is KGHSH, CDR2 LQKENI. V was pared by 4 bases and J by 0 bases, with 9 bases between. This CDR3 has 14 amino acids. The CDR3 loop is CASSLDGLNTEAFF. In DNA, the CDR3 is TGTGCCAGCTCACTGGACGGACTGAACACTGAAGCTTTCTTT.

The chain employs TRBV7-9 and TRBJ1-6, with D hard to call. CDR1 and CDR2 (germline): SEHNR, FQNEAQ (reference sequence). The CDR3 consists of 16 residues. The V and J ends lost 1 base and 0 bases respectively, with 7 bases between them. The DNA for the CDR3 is TGTGCCAGCAGCTTAGGGGTTGGCTCCTATAATTCACCCCTCCACTTT. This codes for CASSLGVGSYNSPLHF.

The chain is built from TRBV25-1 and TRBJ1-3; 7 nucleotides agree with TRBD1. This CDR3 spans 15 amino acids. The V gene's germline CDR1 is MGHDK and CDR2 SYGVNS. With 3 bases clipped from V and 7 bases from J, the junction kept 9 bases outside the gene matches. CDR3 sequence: CASSDSGTVRNTIYF. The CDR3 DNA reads TGTGCCAGCAGTGATTCCGGGACAGTCAGGAACACCATATATTTT. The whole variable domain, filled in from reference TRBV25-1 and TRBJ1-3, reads EADIYQTPRYLVIGTGKKITLECSQTMGHDKMYWYQQDPGMELHLIHYSYGVNSTEKGDLSSESTVSRIRTEHFPLTLESARPSHTSQYLCASSDSGTVRNTIYFGEGSWLTVV.

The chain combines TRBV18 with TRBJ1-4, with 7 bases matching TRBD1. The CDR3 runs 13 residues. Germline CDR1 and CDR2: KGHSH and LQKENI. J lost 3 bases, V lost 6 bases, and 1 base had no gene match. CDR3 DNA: TGTGCCAGCTCGGGACAGCCTAATGAAAAACTGTTTTTT. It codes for CASSGQPNEKLFF.

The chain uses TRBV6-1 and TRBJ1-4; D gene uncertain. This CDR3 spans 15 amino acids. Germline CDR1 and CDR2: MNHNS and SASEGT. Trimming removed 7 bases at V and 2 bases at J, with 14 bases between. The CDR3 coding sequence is TGTGCCAGCAATCGTCCCCGCTTCACTAATGAAAAACTGTTTTTT. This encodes CASNRPRFTNEKLFF.

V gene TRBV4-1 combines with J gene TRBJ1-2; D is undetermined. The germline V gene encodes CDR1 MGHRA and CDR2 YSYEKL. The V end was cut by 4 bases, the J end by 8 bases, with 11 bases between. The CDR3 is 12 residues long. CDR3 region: CASSPGLWGYTF. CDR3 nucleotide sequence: TGCGCCAGCAGCCCAGGACTTTGGGGCTACACCTTC.

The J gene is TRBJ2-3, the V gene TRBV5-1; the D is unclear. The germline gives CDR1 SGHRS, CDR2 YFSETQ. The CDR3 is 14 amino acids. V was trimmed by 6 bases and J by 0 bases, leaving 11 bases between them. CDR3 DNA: TGCGCCAGCACCTCGGGCCGGAGCACAGATACGCAGTATTTT. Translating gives CASTSGRSTDTQYF.

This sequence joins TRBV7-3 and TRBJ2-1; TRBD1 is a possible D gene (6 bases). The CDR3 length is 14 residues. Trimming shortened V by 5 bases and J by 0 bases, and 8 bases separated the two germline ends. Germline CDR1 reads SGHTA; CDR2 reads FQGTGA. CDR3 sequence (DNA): TGTGCCAGCAGCCGGGACAACTCCTACAATGAGCAGTTCTTC. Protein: CASSRDNSYNEQFF.

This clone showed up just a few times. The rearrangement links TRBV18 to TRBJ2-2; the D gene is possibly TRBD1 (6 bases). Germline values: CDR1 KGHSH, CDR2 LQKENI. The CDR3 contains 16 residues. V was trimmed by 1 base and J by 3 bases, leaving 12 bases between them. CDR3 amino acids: CASSPLGQQYTGELFF. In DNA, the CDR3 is TGTGCCAGCTCACCACTTGGACAGCAATACACCGGGGAGCTGTTTTTT.

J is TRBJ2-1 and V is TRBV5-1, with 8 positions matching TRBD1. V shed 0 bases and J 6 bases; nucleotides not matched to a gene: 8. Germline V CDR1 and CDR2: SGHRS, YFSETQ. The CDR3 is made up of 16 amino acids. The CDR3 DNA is TGCGCCAGCAGCTTGGCCGGGACAGGTTTTCCCAATGAGCAGTTCTTC. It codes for CASSLAGTGFPNEQFF.

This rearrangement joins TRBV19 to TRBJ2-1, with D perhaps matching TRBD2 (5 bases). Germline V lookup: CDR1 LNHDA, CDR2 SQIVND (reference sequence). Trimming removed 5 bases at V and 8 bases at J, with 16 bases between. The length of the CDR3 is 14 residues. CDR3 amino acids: CASSQWERGHEQFF. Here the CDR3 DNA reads TGTGCCAGTAGTCAGTGGGAGCGAGGGCATGAGCAGTTCTTC.

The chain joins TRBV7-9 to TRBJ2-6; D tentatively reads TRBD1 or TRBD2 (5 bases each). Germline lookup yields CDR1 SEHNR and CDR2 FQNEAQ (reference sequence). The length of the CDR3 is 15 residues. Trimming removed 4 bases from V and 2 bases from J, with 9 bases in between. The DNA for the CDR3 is TGTGCCAGCAGCTGGGGGTTAGCTGGGGCCAACGTCCTGACTTTC. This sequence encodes CASSWGLAGANVLTF.

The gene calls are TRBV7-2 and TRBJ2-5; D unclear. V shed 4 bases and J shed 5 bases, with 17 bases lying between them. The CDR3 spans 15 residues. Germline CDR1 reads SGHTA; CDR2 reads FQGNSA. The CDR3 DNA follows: TGTGCCAGCAGCTCAATCGGGTTAAATTCGGAGACCCAGTACTTC. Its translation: CASSSIGLNSETQYF.

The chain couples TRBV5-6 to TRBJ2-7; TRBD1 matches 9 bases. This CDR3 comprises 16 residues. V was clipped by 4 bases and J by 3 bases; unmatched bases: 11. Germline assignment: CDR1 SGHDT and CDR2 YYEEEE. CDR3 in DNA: TGTGCCAGCAGCCATAAACCCGGGACAGGGATCTACGAGCAGTACTTC. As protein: CASSHKPGTGIYEQYF.

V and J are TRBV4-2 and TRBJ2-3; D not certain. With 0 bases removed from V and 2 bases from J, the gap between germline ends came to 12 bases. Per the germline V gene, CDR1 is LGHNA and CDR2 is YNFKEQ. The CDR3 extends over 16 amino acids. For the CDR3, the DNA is TGTGCCAGCAGCCAAGATCGACCAGGAGCCACAGATACGCAGTATTTT. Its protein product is CASSQDRPGATDTQYF.

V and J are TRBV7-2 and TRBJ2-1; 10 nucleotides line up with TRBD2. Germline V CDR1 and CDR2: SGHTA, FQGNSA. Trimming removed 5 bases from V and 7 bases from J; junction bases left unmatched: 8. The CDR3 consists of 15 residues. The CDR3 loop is CASSPQTSGFNEQFF. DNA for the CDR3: TGTGCCAGCAGCCCACAGACTAGCGGGTTTAATGAGCAGTTCTTC.

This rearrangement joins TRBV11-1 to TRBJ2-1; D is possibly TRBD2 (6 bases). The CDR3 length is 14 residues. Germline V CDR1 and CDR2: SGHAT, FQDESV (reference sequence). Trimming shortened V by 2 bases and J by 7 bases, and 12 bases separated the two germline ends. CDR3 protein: CASSLQRETNEQFF. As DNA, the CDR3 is TGTGCCAGCAGCTTACAACGGGAGACGAATGAGCAGTTCTTC.

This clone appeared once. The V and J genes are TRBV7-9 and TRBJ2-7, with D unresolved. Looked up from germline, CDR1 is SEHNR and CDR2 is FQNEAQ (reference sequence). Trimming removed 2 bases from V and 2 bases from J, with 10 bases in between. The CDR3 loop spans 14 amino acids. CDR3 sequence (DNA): TGTGCCAGCAGCTTACAGCTTCCTCCCTACGAGCAGTACTTC. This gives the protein CASSLQLPPYEQYF.

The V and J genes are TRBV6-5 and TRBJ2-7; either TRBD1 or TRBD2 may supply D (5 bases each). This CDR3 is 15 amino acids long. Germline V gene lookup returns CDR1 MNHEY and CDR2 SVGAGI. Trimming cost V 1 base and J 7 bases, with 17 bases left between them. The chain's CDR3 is CASSYYRDRPREQYF. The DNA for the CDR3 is TGTGCCAGCAGTTACTATCGGGACCGACCGCGGGAGCAGTACTTC.

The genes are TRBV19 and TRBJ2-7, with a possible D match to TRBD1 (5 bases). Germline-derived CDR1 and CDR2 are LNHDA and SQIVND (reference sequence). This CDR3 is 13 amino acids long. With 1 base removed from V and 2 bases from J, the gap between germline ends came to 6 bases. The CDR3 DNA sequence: TGTGCCAGTAGTATAGGACAGCCCTACGAGCAGTACTTC. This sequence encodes CASSIGQPYEQYF.

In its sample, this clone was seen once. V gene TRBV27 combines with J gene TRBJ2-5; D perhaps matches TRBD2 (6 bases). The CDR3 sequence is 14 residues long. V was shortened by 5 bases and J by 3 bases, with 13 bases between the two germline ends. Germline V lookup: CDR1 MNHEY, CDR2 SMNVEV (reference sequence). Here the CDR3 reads CASSPRVAEETQYF. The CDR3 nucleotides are TGTGCCAGCAGTCCGCGGGTAGCGGAAGAGACCCAGTACTTC.

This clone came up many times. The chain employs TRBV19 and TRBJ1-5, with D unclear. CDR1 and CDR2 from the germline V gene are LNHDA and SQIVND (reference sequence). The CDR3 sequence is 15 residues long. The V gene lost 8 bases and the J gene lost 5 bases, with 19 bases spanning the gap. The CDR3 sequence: CASHKDGERHQPQHF. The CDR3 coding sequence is TGTGCCAGTCATAAGGACGGAGAAAGACATCAGCCCCAGCATTTT.